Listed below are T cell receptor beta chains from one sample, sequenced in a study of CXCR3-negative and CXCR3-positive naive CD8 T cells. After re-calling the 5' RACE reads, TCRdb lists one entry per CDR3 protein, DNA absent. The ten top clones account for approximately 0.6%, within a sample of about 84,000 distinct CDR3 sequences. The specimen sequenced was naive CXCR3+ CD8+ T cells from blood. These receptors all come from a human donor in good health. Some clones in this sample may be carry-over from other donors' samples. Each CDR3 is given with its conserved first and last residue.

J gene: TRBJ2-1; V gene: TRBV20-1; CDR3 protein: CSASGGINEQFF
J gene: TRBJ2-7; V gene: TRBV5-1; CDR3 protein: CASSWTGGSRGEQYF
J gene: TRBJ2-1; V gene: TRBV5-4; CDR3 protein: CASSLVGSSYNEQFF
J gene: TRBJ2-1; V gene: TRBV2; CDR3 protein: CASWPSGDYNEQFF
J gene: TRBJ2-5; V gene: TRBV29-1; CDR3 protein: CSATRTVLQETQYF
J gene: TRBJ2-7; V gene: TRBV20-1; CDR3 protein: CSAGSRSSYEQYF
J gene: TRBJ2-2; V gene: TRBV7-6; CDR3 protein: CASSDRPGGELFF
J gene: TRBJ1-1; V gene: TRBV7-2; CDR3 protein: CASSFGTEKTEAFF
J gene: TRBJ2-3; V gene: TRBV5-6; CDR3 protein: CASRKSGMYAIDTQYF
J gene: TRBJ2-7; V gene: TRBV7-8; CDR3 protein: CASSVLSGQGIGEQYF
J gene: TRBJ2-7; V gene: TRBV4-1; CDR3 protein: CASSARTGVYEQYF
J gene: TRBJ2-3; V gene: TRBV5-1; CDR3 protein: CASRAGDTQYF
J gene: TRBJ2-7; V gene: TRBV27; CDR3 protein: CASSGVAGIYEQYF
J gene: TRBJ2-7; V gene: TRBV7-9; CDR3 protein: CASSGGTYEQYF
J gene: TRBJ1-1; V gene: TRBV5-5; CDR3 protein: CASRGGGTEAFF
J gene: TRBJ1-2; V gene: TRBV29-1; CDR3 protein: CSVGHGDGYTF